One and the same sample provided the 2 T cell receptor beta chains below, sequenced in a study of T cell repertoires in cytomegalovirus infection. Antigen specificity for these receptors is unknown. TCRdb re-derived calls from the reads in MiXCR, one entry per CDR3 protein. The data contain roughly 990,000 distinct CDR3 sequences, roughly a third of them singletons. The sequences come from cultured CD8+ T cells from PBMCs, collected from culture after CMV antigen stimulation. These receptor sequences come from a human donor in good health (CMV status not recorded). Some clones in this sample may be carry-over from other donors' samples.

CDR3 in amino acids: CASMRTGETQYF. CDR3 sequence (DNA): TGCGCCAGCATGAGAACCGGAGAGACCCAGTACTTC. The chain couples TRBV5-1 to TRBJ2-5; D remains unclear. The V gene lost 6 bases and the J gene lost 4 bases, with 10 bases spanning the gap. This CDR3 has 12 residues. Per the germline V gene, CDR1 is SGHRS and CDR2 is YFSETQ.

This clonotype was seen many times. The CDR3 region has the DNA TGTGCTAGTGGTCATCTAGGAACGAAGAACACCGGGGAGCTGTTTTTT. Its translation: CASGHLGTKNTGELFF. The chain is built from TRBV12-5 and TRBJ2-2; the D is unclear. V was trimmed by 5 bases and J by 1 base, leaving 14 bases between them. Germline CDR1 reads LGHNT; CDR2 reads FRNRAP. This CDR3 region has 16 residues.